A single sample is the source of the 28 T cell receptor beta chains below, sequenced in a study of cytomegalovirus exposure and HLA in healthy donors. 60 Vbeta and 13 Jbeta primers were used in PCR. Clones were read by immunoSEQ multiplex PCR, and TCRdb kept only the in-frame ones, dropping some. The sample has around 230,000 clones, 78% seen once. Sequencing was done on a sample of PBMCs. These receptors came from a boy under 18 in good health and CMV-seronegative.

This rearrangement joins TRBV5-1 to TRBJ1-5; TRBD1 matches at 8 bases. The ends lost 0 bases at V and 6 bases at J; junction bases unmatched: 5. Germline V gene sequence: CDR1 SGHRS, CDR2 YFSETQ. The CDR3 loop spans 15 amino acids. Written as DNA, the CDR3 is TGCGCCAGCAGCTTGGGACAGGGGACGGGTCAGCCCCAGCATTTT. It specifies CASSLGQGTGQPQHF.

The chain has TRBV7-3 and TRBJ2-5; 10 bases fit TRBD2. The CDR3 totals 16 residues. V dropped 5 bases and J dropped 5; count of bases not matched to a gene: 11. Germline lookup yields CDR1 SGHTA and CDR2 FQGTGA. CDR3 sequence: CASSRAGGLSGETQYF. The CDR3 nucleotides read TGTGCCAGCAGCCGAGCGGGGGGGTTATCGGGGGAGACCCAGTACTTC.

The V and J genes are TRBV30 and TRBJ1-5; TRBD1 might be the D (6 bases). The CDR3 consists of 13 residues. Trimming stripped 4 bases from V and 2 bases from J, with 9 bases between. CDR1 and CDR2 (germline): GTSNPN, SVGIG (reference sequence). Written as DNA, the CDR3 is TGTGCCTGGACCGCAGGGGGCAATCAGCCCCAGCATTTT. Amino acid sequence: CAWTAGGNQPQHF.

This chain connects TRBV2 to TRBJ2-1, with 13 bases aligning to TRBD2. CDR1 and CDR2 (germline): SNHLY, FYNNEI. V lost 6 bases to trimming and J lost 7 bases; unmatched junction nucleotides: 3. The CDR3 is 14 residues long. CDR3 in DNA: TGTGCCAGCAGCCGACTAGCGGGGGGTAATGAGCAGTTCTTC. Its protein is CASSRLAGGNEQFF.

The chain recombines TRBV11-2 with TRBJ2-1, with D perhaps TRBD1 (5 bases). The CDR3 runs to 14 residues. V was clipped by 5 bases and J by 9 bases, with 17 bases between them. Germline V gives CDR1 SGHAT, CDR2 FQNNGV. The chain's CDR3 is CASSAVGAVGEQFF. The CDR3 DNA reads TGTGCCAGCAGCGCCGTAGGGGCGGTTGGTGAGCAGTTCTTC.

The rearrangement uses TRBV4-1 and TRBJ2-7; 8 positions agree with TRBD1. J lost 5 bases, V lost 5 bases, and 8 bases had no gene match. CDR3 length: 14 amino acids. CDR1 is MGHRA, CDR2 YSYEKL, per germline. The CDR3 region is CASSTRQGIDEQYF. Here the CDR3 DNA reads TGCGCCAGCAGCACTAGACAGGGGATAGACGAGCAGTACTTC.

The chain joins TRBV10-2 to TRBJ2-3; perhaps TRBD2 as D (7 bases). V shed 4 bases and J shed 0 bases, with 17 bases lying between them. The CDR3 extends over 17 amino acids. Germline V CDR1 and CDR2: WSHSY, SAAADI. The CDR3 bases are TGCGCCAGCAGTGGGGGGGGGCAGGGATCTAGCACAGATACGCAGTATTTT. Encoded protein: CASSGGGQGSSTDTQYF.

The chain combines TRBV11-3 with TRBJ2-2, with D unclear. This CDR3 has 12 amino acids. The V gene's germline CDR1 is SGHNT and CDR2 YENEEA. V lost 3 bases and J lost 8, with 7 bases in between. In DNA form, the CDR3 reads TGTGCCAGCAGCTTCCCCCGGGGGGAGCTGTTTTTT. Translation: CASSFPRGELFF.

The rearrangement links TRBV7-3 to TRBJ1-1; no definite D call. Deletions cut 2 bases from V and 4 bases from J, with 11 bases between. Germline V CDR1 and CDR2: SGHTA, FQGTGA. The CDR3 is 14 amino acids. CDR3 bases: TGTGCCAGCAGCTTAGAGCCCGCTGCCACTGAAGCTTTCTTT. Amino acid sequence: CASSLEPAATEAFF. Combining the CDR3 with reference TRBV7-3 and TRBJ1-1 gives the whole variable domain GAGVSQTPSNKVTEKGKYVELRCDPISGHTALYWYRQSLGQGPEFLIYFQGTGAADDSGLPNDRFFAVRPEGSVSTLKIQRTERGDSAVYLCASSLEPAATEAFFGQGTRLTVV.

This chain uses TRBV15 with TRBJ1-1; D not resolved. Deletions cut 0 bases from V and 5 bases from J, with 13 bases between. CDR3 size: 15 residues. Looked up from germline, CDR1 is LNHNV and CDR2 is YYDKDF (reference sequence). Written as DNA, the CDR3 is TGTGCCACCAGCAGAGATCAAGTTTCGGGGACTGAAGCTTTCTTT. It translates to CATSRDQVSGTEAFF.

The V and J genes are TRBV18 and TRBJ2-5; D might be TRBD1 (6 bases). CDR1 KGHSH and CDR2 LQKENI come from the germline V gene. The CDR3 runs to 16 residues. Trimming pared 3 bases from V and 4 bases from J, leaving 18 bases between. CDR3 coding DNA: TGTGCCAGCTCACCCCCTGAGTTAGGGGGATCAGAGACCCAGTACTTC. It specifies CASSPPELGGSETQYF.

The V gene is TRBV6-5, the J gene TRBJ1-1; D is possibly TRBD1 (5 bases). This CDR3 contains 14 residues. V was trimmed by 5 bases and J by 2 bases, leaving 12 bases between them. Looked up from germline, CDR1 is MNHEY and CDR2 is SVGAGI. CDR3 amino acids: CASSGTEVNTEAFF. CDR3 bases: TGTGCCAGCAGTGGGACTGAAGTAAACACTGAAGCTTTCTTT.

The genes are TRBV6-1 and TRBJ2-7; tentative D call: TRBD1 (6 bases). The V and J ends lost 0 bases and 1 base respectively, with 16 bases between them. CDR3 length equals 17 residues. Germline V gene data show CDR1 as MNHNS and CDR2 as SASEGT. In nucleotides, the CDR3 is TGTGCCAGCAGTGAAGCGGGACACCCGAGTAGATCCTACGAGCAGTACTTC. Protein product: CASSEAGHPSRSYEQYF.

The chain carries TRBV2 and TRBJ2-4; D perhaps matches TRBD1 (5 bases). Looked up from germline, CDR1 is SNHLY and CDR2 is FYNNEI. V dropped 6 bases and J dropped 7 bases, with 13 bases sitting between them. CDR3 length: 13 residues. CDR3 in amino acids: CASRADSGNIQYF. The CDR3 DNA follows: TGTGCCAGCAGGGCCGATTCAGGGAACATTCAGTACTTC.

This clone has a handful of counts. V gene TRBV18 combines with J gene TRBJ1-1; the D gene is possibly TRBD1 (6 bases). V was clipped by 0 bases and J by 1 base, with 12 bases between them. Germline V CDR1 and CDR2: KGHSH, LQKENI. This CDR3 region has 16 residues. This CDR3 is CASSPPLSTGNTEAFF. CDR3 in DNA: TGTGCCAGCTCACCACCACTCTCGACAGGGAACACTGAAGCTTTCTTT.

The chain links TRBV19 to TRBJ1-4; no firm D call. The V end was cut by 7 bases, the J end by 7 bases, with 13 bases between. From germline, CDR1 is LNHDA and CDR2 SQIVND (reference sequence). The CDR3 runs to 13 residues. The DNA for the CDR3 is TGTGCCAGTAACCGGGTTGCGACTGAAAAACTGTTTTTT. Amino acids: CASNRVATEKLFF.

This clone has just a few counts. The chain combines TRBV1 with TRBJ2-5; no check of the table's D call, TRBD2, against the DNA was made. TRBV1 is flagged as a pseudogene. The CDR3 length is 15 residues. The CDR3 region is CTSSQDSPIAETQYF. CDR3 nucleotides: TGCACCAGCAGCCAAGATTCACCAATAGCGGAGACCCAGTACTTC.

The CDR3 here is CASAGGDGYGYTF. The CDR3 region has the DNA TGTGCCAGCGCGGGGGGGGACGGCTATGGCTACACCTTC. This chain joins TRBV7-9 and TRBJ1-2; TRBD1 might be the D (5 bases). Trimming shortened V by 8 bases and J by 4 bases, and 14 bases separated the two germline ends. Germline V gene sequence: CDR1 SEHNR, CDR2 FQNEAQ (reference sequence). This CDR3 comprises 13 residues. Combining the CDR3 with reference TRBV7-9 and TRBJ1-2 gives the whole variable domain DTGVSQNPRHKITKRGQNVTFRCDPISEHNRLYWYRQTLGQGPEFLTYFQNEAQLEKSRLLSDRFSAERPKGSFSTLEIQRTEQGDSAMYLCASAGGDGYGYTFGSGTRLTVV.

This chain connects TRBV10-1 to TRBJ2-7, with D possibly matching TRBD1 (6 bases). Germline V gene lookup returns CDR1 WNHNN and CDR2 SYGVQD (reference sequence). The CDR3 covers 14 residues. V was pared by 6 bases and J by 2 bases, with 14 bases between. DNA of the CDR3: TGCGCCAGCAGGGGGGCTCGAATACCCTACGAGCAGTACTTC. Translating gives CASRGARIPYEQYF.

This chain links TRBV19 with TRBJ2-3, with 7 bases that match TRBD1. From germline, CDR1 is LNHDA and CDR2 SQIVND (reference sequence). The CDR3 loop spans 17 amino acids. V lost 1 base, J lost 3 bases, and 10 bases stayed unmatched. CDR3 nucleotides: TGTGCCAGTAGTATAGGATGGGCAGGGGGTGAGACAGATACGCAGTATTTT. This codes for CASSIGWAGGETDTQYF. Filled out from reference TRBV19 and TRBJ2-3, the complete variable domain reads DGGITQSPKYLFRKEGQNVTLSCEQNLNHDAMYWYRQDPGQGLRLIYYSQIVNDFQKGDIAEGYSVSREKKESFPLTVTSAQKNPTAFYLCASSIGWAGGETDTQYFGPGTRLTVL.

The genes are TRBV28 and TRBJ2-6, with 7 bases matching TRBD1. The germline gives CDR1 MDHEN, CDR2 SYDVKM. J lost 0 bases, V lost 5 bases, and 13 bases had no gene match. This CDR3 has 19 residues. In DNA form, the CDR3 reads TGTGCCAGCAGTCGCCGTAGGACAGGCGCCAACTCTGGGGCCAACGTCCTGACTTTC. Translated, it gives CASSRRRTGANSGANVLTF.

The chain combines TRBV9 with TRBJ2-7, with 8 positions matching TRBD2. The CDR3 consists of 16 residues. The germline CDR1 and CDR2 sequences are SGDLS and YYNGEE. V trimming: 0 bases; J trimming: 2 bases; junction bases outside the gene matches: 7. CDR3 residues: CASSVASGRDPYEQYF. The CDR3 nucleotides read TGTGCCAGCAGCGTAGCCAGCGGGAGAGATCCCTACGAGCAGTACTTC.

This clone came up once. The chain employs TRBV27 and TRBJ1-4, with 7 bases matching TRBD1. The J segment lost 8 bases and the V segment lost 3 bases, leaving 9 bases of the junction unmatched. There are 15 residues in the CDR3. Germline CDR1 reads MNHEY; CDR2 reads SMNVEV (reference sequence). In DNA, the CDR3 is TGTGCCAGCAGTTTCCAGCAGACAGGGTTGGAAAAACTGTTTTTT. Translated: CASSFQQTGLEKLFF.

This sequence joins TRBV7-6 and TRBJ2-1; TRBD2 matches at 7 bases. CDR3 length: 17 amino acids. Germline CDR1 reads SGHVS; CDR2 reads FNYEAQ. Trimming cost V 2 bases and J 7 bases; bases outside gene matches: 14. Here the CDR3 reads CASSLRYRGRVFNEQFF. The DNA for the CDR3 is TGTGCCAGCAGCTTAAGGTATCGCGGGAGAGTTTTTAATGAGCAGTTCTTC.

The V gene is TRBV19, the J gene TRBJ2-5, with 8 nucleotides matching TRBD1. The V gene's germline CDR1 is LNHDA and CDR2 SQIVND (reference sequence). The V gene end was trimmed by 6 bases and the J gene end by 4 bases; junction bases not matched to a gene: 7. The length of the CDR3 is 14 residues. This CDR3 reads CASSPDRGRETQYF. CDR3 bases: TGTGCCAGTAGCCCTGACAGGGGCCGAGAGACCCAGTACTTC.

This chain connects TRBV18 to TRBJ2-2, with 7 bases identical to TRBD2. Trimming took 5 bases from V and 3 from J; bases not matched to a gene: 6. Germline V CDR1 and CDR2: KGHSH, LQKENI. The CDR3 runs 15 residues. DNA of the CDR3: TGTGCCAGCTCAGGACGCCGGGGGGACACCGGGGAGCTGTTTTTT. Its translation: CASSGRRGDTGELFF.

The V and J genes are TRBV12-5 and TRBJ2-7, with 8 bases identical to TRBD1. Germline V gene lookup returns CDR1 LGHNT and CDR2 FRNRAP. The V gene end was trimmed by 3 bases and the J gene end by 4 bases; junction bases not matched to a gene: 17. This CDR3 is 18 amino acids long. The CDR3 DNA reads as TGTGCTAGTGGTTTCATATTCCTGAAGCTCGACAGGGGATACGAGCAGTACTTC. Its translation: CASGFIFLKLDRGYEQYF. The whole variable domain, filled in from reference TRBV12-5 and TRBJ2-7, reads DARVTQTPRHKVTEMGQEVTMRCQPILGHNTVFWYRQTMMQGLELLAYFRNRAPLDDSGMPKDRFSAEMPDATLATLKIQPSEPRDSAVYFCASGFIFLKLDRGYEQYFGPGTRLTVT.

The table lists this clone with a few counts. The same CDR3 is also encoded by other DNA sequences in this sample. The rearrangement uses TRBV4-1 and TRBJ1-1; D may be TRBD1 (6 bases). The CDR3 sequence is 14 residues long. V was clipped by 0 bases and J by 4 bases, with 9 bases between them. In germline, CDR1 is MGHRA, CDR2 YSYEKL. This CDR3 is CASSQDLRGTEAFF. CDR3 sequence (DNA): TGCGCCAGCAGCCAAGATCTCAGGGGCACTGAAGCTTTCTTT.